This entry describes one T cell receptor beta chain. The sample originates from a study of T cells in Graves' hyperthyroidism and ophthalmopathy. It was uncontrolled infection, other autoimmune disease, pregnancy or lactation that excluded patients. Regions amplified from RNA transcripts were the TCR beta CDR3 regions. HTBI primers were the set used in a first-round RT-PCR of the TCR CDR3. Via MiXCR, TCRdb re-called the multiplex PCR reads, giving one row per CDR3 protein. The table lists 500,000 to 650,000 distinct CDR3 sequences, 11% to 15% of them singletons, with roughly 14% in the top ten. Germline lookup yields CDR1 SNHLY and CDR2 FYNNEI. V lost 6 bases to trimming and J lost 0 bases, with 10 bases between them. This CDR3 contains 14 residues.

The chain has TRBV2 and TRBJ2-3; weak D call: TRBD2 (5 bases). The sequence derives from a woman in her 40s with Graves' hyperthyroidism. The sequencing sample was made of blood. The CDR3 sequence: CASRSGYSTDTQYF. The CDR3 DNA reads as TGTGCCAGCAGAAGCGGATACAGCACAGATACGCAGTATTTT.